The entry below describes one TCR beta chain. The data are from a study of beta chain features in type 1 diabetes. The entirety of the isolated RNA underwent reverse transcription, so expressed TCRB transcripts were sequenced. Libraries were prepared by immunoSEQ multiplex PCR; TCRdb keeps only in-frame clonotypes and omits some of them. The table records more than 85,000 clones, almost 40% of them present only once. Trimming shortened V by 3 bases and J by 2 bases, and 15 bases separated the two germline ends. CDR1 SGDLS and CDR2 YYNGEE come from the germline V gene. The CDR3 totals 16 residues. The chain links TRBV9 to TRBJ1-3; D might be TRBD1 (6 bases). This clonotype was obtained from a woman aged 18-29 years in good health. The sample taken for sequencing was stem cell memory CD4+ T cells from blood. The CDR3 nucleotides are TGTGCCAGCAGCGCCCAACCCCAGGGGACTGGAAACACCATATATTTT. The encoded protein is CASSAQPQGTGNTIYF. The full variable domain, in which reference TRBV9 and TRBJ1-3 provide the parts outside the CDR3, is DSGVTQTPKHLITATGQRVTLRCSPRSGDLSVYWYQQSLDQGLQFLIQYYNGEERAKGNILERFSAQQFPDLHSELNLSSLELGDSALYFCASSAQPQGTGNTIYFGEGSWLTVV.